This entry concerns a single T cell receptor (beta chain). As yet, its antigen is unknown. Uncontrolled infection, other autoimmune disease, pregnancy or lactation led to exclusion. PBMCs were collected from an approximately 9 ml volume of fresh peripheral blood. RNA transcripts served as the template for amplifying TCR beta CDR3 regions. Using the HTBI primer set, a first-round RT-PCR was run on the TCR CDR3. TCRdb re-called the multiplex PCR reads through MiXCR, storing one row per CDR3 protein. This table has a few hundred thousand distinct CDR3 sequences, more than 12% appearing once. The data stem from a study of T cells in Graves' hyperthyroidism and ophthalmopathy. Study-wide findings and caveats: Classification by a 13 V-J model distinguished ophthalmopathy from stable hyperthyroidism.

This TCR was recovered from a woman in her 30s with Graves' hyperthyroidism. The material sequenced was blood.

The CDR3 DNA reads as TGTGCCAGCAGTGAGGGACCGAATCAGCCCCAGCATTTT. This gives the protein CASSEGPNQPQHF. The genes are TRBV6-1 and TRBJ1-5, with a possible D match to TRBD1 (5 bases). CDR3 length: 13 amino acids. V shed 3 bases and J shed 4 bases, with 7 bases lying between them. CDR1 and CDR2 (germline): MNHNS, SASEGT.